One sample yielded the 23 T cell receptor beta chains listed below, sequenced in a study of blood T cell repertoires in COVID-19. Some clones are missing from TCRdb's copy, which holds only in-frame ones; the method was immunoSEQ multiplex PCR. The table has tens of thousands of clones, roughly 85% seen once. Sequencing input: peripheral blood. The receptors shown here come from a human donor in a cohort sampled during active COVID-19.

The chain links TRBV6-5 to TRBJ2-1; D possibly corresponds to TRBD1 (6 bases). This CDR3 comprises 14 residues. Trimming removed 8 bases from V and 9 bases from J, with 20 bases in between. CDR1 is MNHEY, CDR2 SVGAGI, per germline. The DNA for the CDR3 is TGTGCCAGCCTCCCGATCCCAGGGGTAGGTGAGCAGTTCTTC. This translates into CASLPIPGVGEQFF.

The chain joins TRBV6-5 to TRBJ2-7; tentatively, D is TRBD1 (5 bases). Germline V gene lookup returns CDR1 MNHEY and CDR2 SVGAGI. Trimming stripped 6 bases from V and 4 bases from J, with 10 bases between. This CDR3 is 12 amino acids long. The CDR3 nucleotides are TGTGCCAGCAGCCGGACACCATACGAGCAGTACTTC. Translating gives CASSRTPYEQYF.

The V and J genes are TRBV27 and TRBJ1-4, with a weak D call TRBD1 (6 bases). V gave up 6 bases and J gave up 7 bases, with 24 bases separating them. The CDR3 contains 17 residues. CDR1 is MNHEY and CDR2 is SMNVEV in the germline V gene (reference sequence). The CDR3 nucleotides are TGTGCCAGCAGCCTTGGGCCGGGGGGGCGCGGTCGTGAAAAACTGTTTTTT. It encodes CASSLGPGGRGREKLFF.

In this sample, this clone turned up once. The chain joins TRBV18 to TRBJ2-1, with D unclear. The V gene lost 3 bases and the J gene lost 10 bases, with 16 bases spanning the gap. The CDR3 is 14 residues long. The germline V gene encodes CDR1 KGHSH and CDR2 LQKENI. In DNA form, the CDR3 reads TGTGCCAGCTCACCCCGAGGAGACGGTAGAGAGCAGTTCTTC. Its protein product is CASSPRGDGREQFF.

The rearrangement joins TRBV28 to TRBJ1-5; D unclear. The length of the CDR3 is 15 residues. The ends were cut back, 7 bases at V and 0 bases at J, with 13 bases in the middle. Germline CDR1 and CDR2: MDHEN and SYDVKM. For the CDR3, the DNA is TGTGCCAGCACCCGGTCAGGATATAGCAATCAGCCCCAGCATTTT. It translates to CASTRSGYSNQPQHF.

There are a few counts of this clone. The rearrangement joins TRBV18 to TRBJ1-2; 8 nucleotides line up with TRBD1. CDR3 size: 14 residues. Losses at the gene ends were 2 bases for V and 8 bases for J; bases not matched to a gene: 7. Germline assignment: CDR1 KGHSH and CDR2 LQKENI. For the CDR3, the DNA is TGTGCCAGCTCACCATCTGGACAGGGACAGGGCTACACCTTC. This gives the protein CASSPSGQGQGYTF.

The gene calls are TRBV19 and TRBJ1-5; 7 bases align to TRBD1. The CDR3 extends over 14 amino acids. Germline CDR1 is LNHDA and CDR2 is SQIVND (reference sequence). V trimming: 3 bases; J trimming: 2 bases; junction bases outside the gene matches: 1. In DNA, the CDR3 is TGTGCCAGTAGTATGGACAGGCGCAATCAGCCCCAGCATTTT. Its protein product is CASSMDRRNQPQHF.

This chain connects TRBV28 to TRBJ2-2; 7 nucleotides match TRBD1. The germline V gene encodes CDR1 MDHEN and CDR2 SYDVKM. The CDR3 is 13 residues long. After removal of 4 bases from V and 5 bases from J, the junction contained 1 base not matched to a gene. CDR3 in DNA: TGTGCCAGCAGTTCCAGGGGGACCGGGGAGCTGTTTTTT. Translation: CASSSRGTGELFF.

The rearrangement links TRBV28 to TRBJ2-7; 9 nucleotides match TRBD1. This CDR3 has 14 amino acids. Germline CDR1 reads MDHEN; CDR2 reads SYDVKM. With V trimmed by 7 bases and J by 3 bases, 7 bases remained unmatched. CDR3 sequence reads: CASKRQGGHYEQYF. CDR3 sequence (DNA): TGTGCCAGCAAGAGACAGGGGGGTCACTACGAGCAGTACTTC. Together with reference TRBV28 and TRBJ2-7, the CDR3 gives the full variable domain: DVKVTQSSRYLVKRTGEKVFLECVQDMDHENMFWYRQDPGLGLRLIYFSYDVKMKEKGDIPEGYSVSREKKERFSLILESASTNQTSMYLCASKRQGGHYEQYFGPGTRLTVT.

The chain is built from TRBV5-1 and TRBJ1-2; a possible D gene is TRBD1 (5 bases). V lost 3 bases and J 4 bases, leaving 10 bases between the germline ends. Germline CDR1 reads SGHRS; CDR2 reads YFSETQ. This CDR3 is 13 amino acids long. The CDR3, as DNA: TGCGCCAGCAGCTCCTCGGGGGTCTATGGCTACACCTTC. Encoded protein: CASSSSGVYGYTF.

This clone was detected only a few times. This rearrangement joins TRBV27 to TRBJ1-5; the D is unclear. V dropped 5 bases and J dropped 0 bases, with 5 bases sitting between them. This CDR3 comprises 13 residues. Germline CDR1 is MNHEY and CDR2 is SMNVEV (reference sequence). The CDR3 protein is CASSPNSNQPQHF. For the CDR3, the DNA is TGTGCCAGCAGTCCTAATAGCAATCAGCCCCAGCATTTT.

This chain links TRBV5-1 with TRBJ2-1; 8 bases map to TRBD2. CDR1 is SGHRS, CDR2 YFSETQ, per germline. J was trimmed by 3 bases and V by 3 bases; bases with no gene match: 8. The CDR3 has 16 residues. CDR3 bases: TGCGCCAGCAGCTCCTCCGGGACTAGTTTCTACAATGAGCAGTTCTTC. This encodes CASSSSGTSFYNEQFF.

The CDR3 sequence is CASSLSAGSRFSNQPQHF. For the CDR3, the DNA is TGTGCCAGCAGTTTATCGGCAGGCTCGCGATTTAGCAATCAGCCCCAGCATTTT. The rearrangement links TRBV27 to TRBJ1-5; D not resolved. V gave up 0 bases and J gave up 0 bases, with 15 bases separating them. CDR3 length: 18 amino acids. The germline CDR1 and CDR2 sequences are MNHEY and SMNVEV (reference sequence).

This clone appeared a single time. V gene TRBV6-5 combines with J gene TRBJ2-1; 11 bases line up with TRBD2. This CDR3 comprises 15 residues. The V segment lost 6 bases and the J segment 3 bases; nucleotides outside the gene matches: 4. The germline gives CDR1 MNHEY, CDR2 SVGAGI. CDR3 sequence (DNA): TGTGCCAGCAGGCGACTAGCGGGGTACTACAATGAGCAGTTCTTC. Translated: CASRRLAGYYNEQFF.

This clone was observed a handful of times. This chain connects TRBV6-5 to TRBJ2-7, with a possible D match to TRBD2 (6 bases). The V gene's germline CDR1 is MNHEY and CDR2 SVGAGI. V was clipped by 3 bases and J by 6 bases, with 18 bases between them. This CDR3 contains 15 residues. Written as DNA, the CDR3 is TGTGCCAGCAGTTATGTGGGAACTCCCGGGAGCGAGCAGTACTTC. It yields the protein CASSYVGTPGSEQYF.

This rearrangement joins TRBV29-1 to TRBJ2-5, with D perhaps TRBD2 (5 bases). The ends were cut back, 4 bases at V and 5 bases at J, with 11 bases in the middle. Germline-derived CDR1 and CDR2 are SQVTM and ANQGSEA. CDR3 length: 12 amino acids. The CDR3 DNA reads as TGCAGCGTTGTTGAGGGTGGGGAGACCCAGTACTTC. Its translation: CSVVEGGETQYF.

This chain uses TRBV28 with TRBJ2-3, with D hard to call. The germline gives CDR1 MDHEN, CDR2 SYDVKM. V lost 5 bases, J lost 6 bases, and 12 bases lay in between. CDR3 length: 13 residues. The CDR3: CASSPTVRDTQYF. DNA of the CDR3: TGTGCCAGCAGTCCCACCGTTCGGGATACGCAGTATTTT.

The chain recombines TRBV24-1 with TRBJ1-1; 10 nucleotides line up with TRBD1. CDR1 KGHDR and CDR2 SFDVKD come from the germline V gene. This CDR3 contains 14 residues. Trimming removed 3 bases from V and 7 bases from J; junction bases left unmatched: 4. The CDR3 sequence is CATSDVGQGDEAFF. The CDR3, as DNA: TGTGCCACCAGTGATGTTGGACAGGGGGATGAAGCTTTCTTT.

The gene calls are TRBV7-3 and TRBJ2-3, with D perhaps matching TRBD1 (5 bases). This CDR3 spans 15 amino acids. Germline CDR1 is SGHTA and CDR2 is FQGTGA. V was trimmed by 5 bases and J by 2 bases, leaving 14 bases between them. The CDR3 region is CASSEYRSNTDTQYF. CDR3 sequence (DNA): TGTGCCAGCAGCGAATACAGGAGCAACACAGATACGCAGTATTTT.

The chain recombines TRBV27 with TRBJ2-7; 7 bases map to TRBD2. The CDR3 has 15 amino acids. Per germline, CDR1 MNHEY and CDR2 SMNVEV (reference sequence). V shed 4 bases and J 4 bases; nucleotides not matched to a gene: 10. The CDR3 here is CASSSPPGTKYEQYF. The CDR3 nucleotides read TGTGCCAGCAGTTCCCCCCCAGGGACTAAGTACGAGCAGTACTTC.

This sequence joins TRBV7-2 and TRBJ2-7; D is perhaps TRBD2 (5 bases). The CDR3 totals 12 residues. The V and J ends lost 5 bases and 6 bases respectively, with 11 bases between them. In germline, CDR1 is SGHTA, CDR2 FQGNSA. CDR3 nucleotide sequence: TGTGCCAGCAGCAGCGGTATGGTCGAGCAGTACTTC. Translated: CASSSGMVEQYF. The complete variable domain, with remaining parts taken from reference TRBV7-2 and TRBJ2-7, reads GAGVSQSPSNKVTEKGKDVELRCDPISGHTALYWYRQSLGQGLEFLIYFQGNSAPDKSGLPSDRFSAERTGGSVSTLTIQRTQQEDSAVYLCASSSGMVEQYFGPGTRLTVT.

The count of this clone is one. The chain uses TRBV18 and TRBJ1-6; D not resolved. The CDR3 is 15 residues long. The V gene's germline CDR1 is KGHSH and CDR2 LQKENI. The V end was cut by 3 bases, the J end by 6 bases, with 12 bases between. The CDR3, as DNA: TGTGCCAGCTCACCCCCGGCAGGTCGTAATTCACCCCTCCACTTT. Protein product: CASSPPAGRNSPLHF.

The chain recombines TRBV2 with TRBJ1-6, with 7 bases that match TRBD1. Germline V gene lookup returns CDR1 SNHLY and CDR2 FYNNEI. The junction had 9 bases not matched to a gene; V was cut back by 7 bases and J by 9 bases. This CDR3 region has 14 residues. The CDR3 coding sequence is TGTGCCAGCAATAAGGACAGGCTGGGTTCACCCCTCCACTTT. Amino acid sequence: CASNKDRLGSPLHF.